These 9 T cell receptor beta chains came from one sample sequenced in a study of cytomegalovirus exposure and HLA in healthy donors. The PCR had 60 Vbeta and 13 Jbeta primers. Assay: immunoSEQ multiplex PCR; the TCRdb copy retains only in-frame clones and omits some. Here the sample spans fewer than 200,000 clones, 75% to 85% being singletons. The sequenced material came from PBMCs. The receptors derive from a girl aged 2 to 10 in good health and CMV-seropositive.

The gene calls are TRBV6-6 and TRBJ1-4; D is undetermined. Trimming stripped 0 bases from V and 8 bases from J, with 7 bases between. The CDR3 length is 13 residues. Germline V lookup: CDR1 MNHNY, CDR2 SVGAGI (reference sequence). The CDR3 nucleotides read TGTGCCAGCAGTTACTCGAGAGAGGAAAAACTGTTTTTT. Translation gives CASSYSREEKLFF.

The chain links TRBV10-1 to TRBJ2-1, with D perhaps matching TRBD2 (6 bases). The ends were cut back, 2 bases at V and 4 bases at J, with 12 bases in the middle. The CDR3 runs to 15 residues. Germline-derived CDR1 and CDR2 are WNHNN and SYGVQD (reference sequence). The CDR3 DNA sequence: TGCGCCAGCAGTGAGGGGCGGGGCTCTTACAATGAGCAGTTCTTC. The encoded protein is CASSEGRGSYNEQFF.

The rearrangement links TRBV4-1 to TRBJ2-1; 10 positions match TRBD2. This CDR3 comprises 16 residues. J lost 4 bases, V lost 2 bases, and 5 bases had no gene match. Germline values: CDR1 MGHRA, CDR2 YSYEKL. CDR3 sequence: CASSQSLAGVYNEQFF. The DNA of the CDR3 is TGCGCCAGCAGCCAATCTCTAGCGGGAGTATACAATGAGCAGTTCTTC.

The chain has TRBV9 and TRBJ2-7; 9 bases are shared with TRBD2. With 3 bases clipped from V and 4 bases from J, the junction kept 2 bases outside the gene matches. CDR1 SGDLS and CDR2 YYNGEE come from the germline V gene. The CDR3 runs to 13 residues. This CDR3 is CASSAAGGYEQYF. The CDR3 DNA follows: TGTGCCAGCAGCGCGGCGGGGGGGTACGAGCAGTACTTC.

The chain combines TRBV5-6 with TRBJ1-1, with D unclear. V was clipped by 2 bases and J by 8 bases, with 16 bases between them. Germline lookup yields CDR1 SGHDT and CDR2 YYEEEE. This CDR3 has 14 residues. DNA of the CDR3: TGTGCCAGCAGCTTTGTTACCCGGGGAGCAGAAGCTTTCTTT. Amino acid sequence: CASSFVTRGAEAFF.

The chain links TRBV30 to TRBJ2-2, with a weak D call TRBD2 (5 bases). Trimming took off 2 bases at V and 3 bases at J, with 7 bases between the two ends. CDR1 is GTSNPN, CDR2 SVGIG, per germline (reference sequence). The CDR3 totals 13 residues. CDR3 nucleotide sequence: TGTGCCTGGAGTTTCGGGGACACCGGGGAGCTGTTTTTT. Its translation is CAWSFGDTGELFF.

CDR3 nucleotide sequence: TGTGCCAGCACCCTAATGACAGGGAATAACTATGGCTACACCTTC. This sequence encodes CASTLMTGNNYGYTF. The V gene is TRBV19, the J gene TRBJ1-2; 7 bases align to TRBD1. The germline gives CDR1 LNHDA, CDR2 SQIVND (reference sequence). V shed 9 bases, J shed 1 base, and the junction held 11 bases outside the gene matches. The CDR3 has 15 residues.

This clone has a handful of counts. The rearrangement uses TRBV7-9 and TRBJ1-1; D uncertain. Germline loops: CDR1 SEHNR, CDR2 FQNEAQ (reference sequence). The length of the CDR3 is 14 residues. The V and J ends lost 5 bases and 2 bases respectively, with 12 bases between them. CDR3 sequence: CASSNDGINTEAFF. CDR3 DNA sequence: TGTGCCAGCAGCAACGACGGGATCAACACTGAAGCTTTCTTT. Full variable domain (missing parts from reference TRBV7-9 and TRBJ1-1): DTGVSQNPRHKITKRGQNVTFRCDPISEHNRLYWYRQTLGQGPEFLTYFQNEAQLEKSRLLSDRFSAERPKGSFSTLEIQRTEQGDSAMYLCASSNDGINTEAFFGQGTRLTVV.

This clone turned up a few times. The chain is built from TRBV5-8 and TRBJ2-7; D is unresolved. Trimming took 4 bases from V and 2 from J, leaving 4 bases between them. Germline V CDR1 and CDR2: SGHTS, YDEGEE. The CDR3 length is 11 residues. CDR3 sequence reads: CASSVAYEQYF. The CDR3 DNA reads TGTGCCAGCAGCGTCGCCTACGAGCAGTACTTC.